Listed below are T cell receptor beta chains from one sample, sequenced in a study of T cell responses to AZD1222 COVID-19 vaccine. Repertoires were generated with immunoSEQ multiplex PCR, while TCRdb's copy carries only in-frame clones and drops some. This sample yields about 59,000 clones, of which roughly 89% are seen a single time; roughly 6% belongs to the top ten. The sequencing here drew on peripheral blood, taken 28 days after the second AZD1222 dose. All receptors derive from an adult who received the AZD1222 COVID-19 vaccine. Each CDR3 is given with its conserved first and last residue. D genes are given only for firm matches. Expanded clones get a size class; other rows say once, few or many, or leave the size out.

d_gene,abundance,v_gene,j_gene,CDR3aa,CDR3nt
NA,NA,TRBV5-1,TRBJ2-7,CASSSRTVVSQRAYEQYF,TGCGCCAGCAGCTCCCGGACGGTAGTCTCTCAACGGGCCTACGAGCAGTACTTC
NA,NA,TRBV27,TRBJ2-4,CASSPSLQAGLAKNIQYF,TGTGCCAGCAGTCCCAGCCTACAGGCCGGGCTAGCCAAAAACATTCAGTACTTC
NA,NA,TRBV6-6,TRBJ1-2,CASSPGPGLELYGYTF,TGTGCCAGCAGTCCTGGACCCGGGCTGGAGCTCTATGGCTACACCTTC
NA,NA,TRBV2,TRBJ1-3,CASSDGRAGNTIYF,TGTGCCAGCAGTGACGGCAGGGCTGGAAACACCATATATTTT
TRBD1,NA,TRBV18,TRBJ2-1,CASSPPGGQGANEQFF,TGTGCCAGCTCACCACCGGGAGGACAGGGGGCCAATGAGCAGTTCTTC
TRBD1,once,TRBV5-4,TRBJ1-1,CASSDKNRGVNTEAFF,TGTGCCAGCAGCGACAAGAACAGGGGCGTGAACACTGAAGCTTTCTTT
NA,NA,TRBV9,TRBJ1-1,CASSVVSGATEAFF,TGTGCCAGCAGCGTAGTATCAGGGGCCACTGAAGCTTTCTTT
NA,NA,TRBV20-1,TRBJ2-1,CSAGPSYEQFF,TGCAGTGCTGGCCCTTCTTATGAGCAGTTCTTC
NA,NA,TRBV9,TRBJ2-5,CASSGDPGETQYF,TGTGCCAGCAGCGGAGACCCGGGGGAGACCCAGTACTTC
TRBD1,NA,TRBV2,TRBJ1-5,CASSSRQGVQPQHF,TGTGCCAGCAGTAGTCGACAGGGGGTTCAGCCCCAGCATTTT
TRBD1,NA,TRBV5-4,TRBJ1-4,CASSFSRQGAATNEKLFF,TGTGCCAGCAGCTTCTCCCGACAGGGGGCGGCTACTAATGAAAAACTGTTTTTT
TRBD2,NA,TRBV7-2,TRBJ2-1,CASSLSSGRSYNEQFF,TGTGCCAGCAGCTTAAGCAGCGGGAGATCCTACAATGAGCAGTTCTTC
NA,NA,TRBV10-1,TRBJ2-7,CASSERSGYEQYF,TGCGCCAGCAGTGAGAGAAGTGGGTACGAGCAGTACTTC